One and the same sample provided the 4 T cell receptor beta chains below, sequenced in a study of CD8+ T cells in alopecia areata. After isolation, RNA underwent reverse transcription to generate cDNA as the sequencing template. Here immunoSEQ multiplex PCR was the method, and the copy in TCRdb shows in-frame clones only, minus some. The data show tens of thousands of clones, roughly 60% seen once. This specimen was CD8+ T cells sorted from blood, taken at week 0. These TCRs come from a human donor with alopecia areata.

The chain's CDR3 is CAWSVAAGEQYF. Here the CDR3 DNA reads TGTGCCTGGAGTGTAGCGGCAGGCGAGCAGTACTTC. V gene TRBV30 combines with J gene TRBJ2-7, with TRBD2 as a possible D gene (5 bases). The CDR3 covers 12 residues. V lost 0 bases to trimming and J lost 6 bases, with 9 bases between them. CDR1 GTSNPN and CDR2 SVGIG come from the germline V gene (reference sequence).

The chain is built from TRBV27 and TRBJ2-2; D uncertain. V dropped 2 bases and J dropped 8 bases, with 6 bases sitting between them. This CDR3 spans 12 amino acids. In germline, CDR1 is MNHEY, CDR2 SMNVEV (reference sequence). Here the CDR3 DNA reads TGTGCCAGCAGTTTACTCCAGGGGGAGCTGTTTTTT. This sequence encodes CASSLLQGELFF.

The CDR3 region has the DNA TGTGCCAGCAGTCCGACACTGGCACCAAAAGAGACCCAGTACTTC. It specifies CASSPTLAPKETQYF. This chain uses TRBV28 with TRBJ2-5; D is ambiguous. The V gene lost 5 bases and the J gene lost 3 bases, with 16 bases spanning the gap. Germline CDR1 MDHEN, CDR2 SYDVKM. The CDR3 is made up of 15 amino acids.

This clone was observed many times. The gene calls are TRBV27 and TRBJ2-7; D ambiguous. The CDR3 is made up of 16 amino acids. Deletions cut 2 bases from V and 2 bases from J, with 16 bases between. The germline V gene has CDR1 MNHEY and CDR2 SMNVEV (reference sequence). The CDR3: CASSLAWADVAYEQYF. The CDR3, as DNA: TGTGCCAGCAGTTTAGCGTGGGCGGACGTAGCCTACGAGCAGTACTTC.